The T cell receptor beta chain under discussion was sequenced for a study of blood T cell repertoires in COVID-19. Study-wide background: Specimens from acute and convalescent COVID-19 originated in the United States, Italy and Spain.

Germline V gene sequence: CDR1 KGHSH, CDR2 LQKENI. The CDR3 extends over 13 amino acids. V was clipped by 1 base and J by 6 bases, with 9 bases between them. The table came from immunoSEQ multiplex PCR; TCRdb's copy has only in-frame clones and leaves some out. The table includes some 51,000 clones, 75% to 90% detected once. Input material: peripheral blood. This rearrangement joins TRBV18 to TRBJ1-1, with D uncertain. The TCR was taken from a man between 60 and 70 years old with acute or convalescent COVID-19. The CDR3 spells CASSPRPDAEAFF. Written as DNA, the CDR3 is TGTGCCAGCTCACCACGGCCTGATGCTGAAGCTTTCTTT.